A single sample gave rise to the 19 T cell receptor beta chains below, sequenced in a study of blood T cells in healthy people across ages. Combining a sample-barcoded 5' primer with a J-beta primer mix, a second PCR ran for about 6 to 12 cycles. One entry per CDR3 protein, called by TCRdb with MiXCR from the 5' RACE reads. The sample yields 700,000 or so distinct CDR3 sequences, around two fifths seen once. Sequenced sample: blood. All receptors derive from a man older than 75 in good health.

This clonotype was recorded once. V gene TRBV28 combines with J gene TRBJ1-5, with D unclear. Between the trimmed V and J ends, which lost 4 bases and 2 bases, there was a span of 9 bases. The CDR3 is 14 amino acids. Germline V gives CDR1 MDHEN, CDR2 SYDVKM. This CDR3 reads CASSYGNGNQPQHF. CDR3 in DNA: TGTGCCAGCAGTTACGGGAATGGCAATCAGCCCCAGCATTTT.

There are a few counts of this clonotype. The CDR3 region is CASSLAAKNYGYTF. As DNA, the CDR3 is TGTGCCAGCAGCTTAGCGGCCAAAAACTATGGCTACACCTTC. The rearrangement links TRBV7-2 to TRBJ1-2; D unclear. The ends were cut back, 0 bases at V and 2 bases at J, with 7 bases in the middle. In germline, CDR1 is SGHTA, CDR2 FQGNSA. The CDR3 sequence is 14 residues long.

V usage is TRBV7-2 and J usage is TRBJ2-1; D possibly corresponds to TRBD1 (6 bases). Per the germline V gene, CDR1 is SGHTA and CDR2 is FQGNSA. The CDR3 runs 16 residues. Trimming cost V 5 bases and J 6 bases, with 20 bases left between them. The CDR3 coding sequence is TGTGCCAGCAGCCTCCAGGGGCGGGCCCTGATCAATGAGCAGTTCTTC. Encoded protein: CASSLQGRALINEQFF.

This clonotype was counted only a few times. Here the CDR3 DNA reads TGTGCCAGCAGCTTTACAGGGGCAAGGGGGCAGTTCTTC. Its translation: CASSFTGARGQFF. This chain links TRBV11-2 with TRBJ2-1; 7 bases fit TRBD1. The junction had 8 bases not matched to a gene; V was cut back by 3 bases and J by 12 bases. Germline V CDR1 and CDR2: SGHAT, FQNNGV. The CDR3 contains 13 residues.

Points on this clonotype: One base away lies a much larger clone, so this may be a sequencing read error. The chain carries TRBV7-2 and TRBJ2-7; a weak D match, TRBD1 (6 bases). Germline CDR1 reads SGHTA; CDR2 reads FQGNSA. V was shortened by 1 base and J by 7 bases, with 17 bases between the two germline ends. The CDR3 extends over 15 amino acids. CDR3: CASSLGENRAREQYF. CDR3 coding DNA: TGTGCCAGCAGCTTAGGCGAGAACAGGGCGAGGGAGCAGTACTTC. The variable domain in full, with the rest retrieved from reference TRBV7-2 and TRBJ2-7, is GAGVSQSPSNKVTEKGKDVELRCDPISGHTALYWYRQSLGQGLEFLIYFQGNSAPDKSGLPSDRFSAERTGGSVSTLTIQRTQQEDSAVYLCASSLGENRAREQYFGPGTRLTVT.

This rearrangement joins TRBV6-1 to TRBJ1-1; D possibly corresponds to TRBD1 (5 bases). CDR3 length equals 17 residues. Germline CDR1 and CDR2: MNHNS and SASEGT. Trimming cost V 1 base and J 1 base, with 16 bases left between them. This CDR3 is CASSEVGDRVTNTEAFF. The CDR3 region has the DNA TGTGCCAGCAGTGAAGTAGGGGATAGGGTGACGAACACTGAAGCTTTCTTT.

Turning to this clonotype: With a much larger clone just one base away, this may be a read error. The gene calls are TRBV5-1 and TRBJ2-5; possibly TRBD2 for D (6 bases). Germline V lookup: CDR1 SGHRS, CDR2 YFSETQ. Trimming left V 4 bases short and J 5 bases short, with 15 bases between. This CDR3 contains 14 residues. The CDR3 is CASSGAGSEETQYF. In nucleotides, the CDR3 is TGCGCCAGCAGCGGGGCGGGATCGGAGGAGACCCAGTACTTC.

This chain links TRBV7-3 with TRBJ1-1; D possibly corresponds to TRBD1 (5 bases). The CDR3 consists of 13 residues. Germline lookup yields CDR1 SGHTA and CDR2 FQGTGA. Trimming removed 5 bases from V and 4 bases from J, with 11 bases in between. In nucleotides, the CDR3 is TGTGCCAGCAGCCCGGGGCTAACCACTGAAGCTTTCTTT. Protein product: CASSPGLTTEAFF.

The V and J genes are TRBV7-9 and TRBJ2-3; tentative D call: TRBD1 (5 bases). Germline V gene data show CDR1 as SEHNR and CDR2 as FQNEAQ (reference sequence). The CDR3 is 15 amino acids. V dropped 0 bases and J dropped 6 bases, with 13 bases sitting between them. The CDR3 bases are TGTGCCAGCAGCTTAGCCGGAGCAGGGAAGGATACGCAGTATTTT. This sequence encodes CASSLAGAGKDTQYF.

The chain recombines TRBV14 with TRBJ2-2; a weak D match, TRBD2 (6 bases). The CDR3 totals 17 residues. Trimming shortened V by 0 bases and J by 2 bases, and 13 bases separated the two germline ends. Germline CDR1 reads SGHDN; CDR2 reads FVKESK. This CDR3 is CASSQDTTLANTGELFF. As DNA, the CDR3 is TGTGCCAGCAGCCAAGATACAACACTAGCAAACACCGGGGAGCTGTTTTTT.

V gene TRBV12-5 combines with J gene TRBJ2-1, with TRBD2 matching 9 bases. There are 15 residues in the CDR3. J was trimmed by 8 bases and V by 7 bases; bases with no gene match: 12. CDR1 LGHNT and CDR2 FRNRAP come from the germline V gene. CDR3 coding DNA: TGTGCTAGTGCCCCACCGGGACTAGCAGTCTATGAGCAGTTCTTC. It codes for CASAPPGLAVYEQFF.

This chain connects TRBV7-2 to TRBJ2-7; 12 bases are shared with TRBD1. The J call may be incorrect, as the DNA end agrees better with TRBJ2-5. Looked up from germline, CDR1 is SGHTA and CDR2 is FQGNSA. This CDR3 has 16 amino acids. The CDR3 loop reads CASSLGGTGGPETQYF. The CDR3 bases are TGTGCCAGCAGCTTAGGAGGGACAGGGGGCCCAGAGACCCAGTACTTC.

This clonotype occurred a few times. The chain couples TRBV6-2 or TRBV6-3 to TRBJ2-5, with D perhaps matching TRBD1 (8 bases). In germline, CDR1 is MNHEY, CDR2 SVGEGT. This CDR3 is built from 15 residues. V was trimmed by 6 bases and J by 11 bases, leaving 25 bases between them. CDR3 in amino acids: CASSSQGGGLNEQYF. As DNA, the CDR3 is TGTGCCAGCAGCTCACAGGGGGGGGGCCTTAATGAGCAGTACTTC.

The sample holds a few counts of this clonotype. The chain uses TRBV20-1 and TRBJ2-1, with 9 bases lining up with TRBD1. Germline V lookup: CDR1 DFQATT, CDR2 SNEGSKA (reference sequence). The CDR3 has 17 amino acids. With V trimmed by 0 bases and J by 7 bases, 13 bases remained unmatched. The DNA of the CDR3 is TGCAGTGCTAGAGACACAAAGACAGGGGGTGCGGGTAATGAGCAGTTCTTC. Protein product: CSARDTKTGGAGNEQFF.

The gene calls are TRBV5-6 and TRBJ2-7, with D possibly being TRBD1 (6 bases). Per germline, CDR1 SGHDT and CDR2 YYEEEE. Trimming shortened V by 6 bases and J by 4 bases, and 17 bases separated the two germline ends. The CDR3 sequence is 14 residues long. The CDR3 DNA reads TGTGCCAGCACACACTCAGGGGCCCGATACGAGCAGTACTTC. Translating gives CASTHSGARYEQYF.

A remark on this clonotype: A clone one base away is much larger, so this may be a read error. The chain employs TRBV9 and TRBJ2-1; TRBD2 matches at 7 bases. Per germline, CDR1 SGDLS and CDR2 YYNGEE. This CDR3 comprises 15 residues. The ends lost 4 bases at V and 5 bases at J; junction bases unmatched: 9. This CDR3 is CASSFGLAEDNEQFF. The CDR3 nucleotides are TGTGCCAGCAGCTTTGGCCTAGCGGAGGACAATGAGCAGTTCTTC.

The rearrangement links TRBV25-1 to TRBJ1-2; D gene unclear. CDR1 MGHDK and CDR2 SYGVNS come from the germline V gene. Trimming left V 7 bases short and J 7 bases short, with 13 bases between. The CDR3 totals 12 residues. CDR3 in DNA: TGTGCCAGCACGGGGATGGTATGTGGCTACACCTTC. Translating it yields CASTGMVCGYTF.

Many counts were recorded for this clonotype. V usage is TRBV4-3 and J usage is TRBJ2-5, with D possibly TRBD2 on 5 matching bases. With 1 base removed from V and 4 bases from J, the gap between germline ends came to 13 bases. This CDR3 is 15 amino acids long. Germline loops: CDR1 LGHNA, CDR2 YSLEER. Here the CDR3 reads CASSQGGLARETQYF. The CDR3, as DNA: TGCGCCAGCAGCCAAGGCGGGCTAGCAAGAGAGACCCAGTACTTC.

The genes are TRBV20-1 and TRBJ2-5; D remains ambiguous. Trimming removed 0 bases from V and 7 bases from J, with 12 bases in between. Germline V lookup: CDR1 DFQATT, CDR2 SNEGSKA (reference sequence). The CDR3 length is 13 residues. The chain's CDR3 is CSARDLVKGTQYF. The CDR3 DNA sequence: TGCAGTGCTAGAGATTTGGTTAAGGGGACCCAGTACTTC.